This T cell receptor beta chain came from a study of cytomegalovirus exposure and HLA in healthy donors. The overall study: When 398 donors were genotyped, 81% of them were found to fall in the Caucasian-associated ancestry cluster.

CDR3 size: 15 residues. V gave up 4 bases and J gave up 2 bases; unmatched junction bases: 5. Germline assignment: CDR1 ENHRY and CDR2 SYGVKD. Comments on this clone: Its specificity is unknown.

The PCR employed 60 Vbeta primers together with 13 Jbeta primers. Here immunoSEQ multiplex PCR was the method, and the copy in TCRdb shows in-frame clones only, minus some. This table holds some 120,000 clones, around three quarters found once. Overall study findings and caveats: Exclusion applied to some V segments, including TRBV6-2 and TRBV6-3, as they were indistinguishable. V- and J-gene trimming of TCR beta was linked (in a later analysis) to a missense DCLRE1C variant. Apart from CMV serostatus, no immune exposure information was available.

The sequencing sample was made of PBMCs. The sequence derives from a woman aged 55-69 years in good health and CMV-seropositive. This sequence joins TRBV10-3 and TRBJ2-7, with 10 bases identical to TRBD1. DNA of the CDR3: TGTGCCATCAGTGGGGACAGGGGTTCCCCCTACGAGCAGTACTTC. Its translation is CAISGDRGSPYEQYF.